This note documents a single TCR beta chain sequence. The data stem from a study of human thymus T cells. Some clones are missing from TCRdb's copy, which holds only in-frame ones; the method was immunoSEQ multiplex PCR. Of tens of thousands of clones listed, approximately 95% were seen once; the top ten hold over 5%. It was healthy Finnish infants having corrective surgery for congenital heart defects who were the donors. An approximately 0.45-1 mL peripheral blood aliquot was taken intraoperatively from four of eight donors. There are 16 residues in the CDR3. V was shortened by 2 bases and J by 0 bases, with 12 bases between the two germline ends. Germline V gene data show CDR1 as SGHRS and CDR2 as YFSETQ.

The rearrangement joins TRBV5-1 to TRBJ2-1; D is possibly TRBD1 (5 bases). Sequencing input: blood. This TCR was recovered from a boy younger than two with a congenital heart defect but otherwise immunologically healthy. The CDR3 DNA reads as TGCGCCAGCAGCTTCTTACAGGCAAGCTCCTACAATGAGCAGTTCTTC. This codes for CASSFLQASSYNEQFF.